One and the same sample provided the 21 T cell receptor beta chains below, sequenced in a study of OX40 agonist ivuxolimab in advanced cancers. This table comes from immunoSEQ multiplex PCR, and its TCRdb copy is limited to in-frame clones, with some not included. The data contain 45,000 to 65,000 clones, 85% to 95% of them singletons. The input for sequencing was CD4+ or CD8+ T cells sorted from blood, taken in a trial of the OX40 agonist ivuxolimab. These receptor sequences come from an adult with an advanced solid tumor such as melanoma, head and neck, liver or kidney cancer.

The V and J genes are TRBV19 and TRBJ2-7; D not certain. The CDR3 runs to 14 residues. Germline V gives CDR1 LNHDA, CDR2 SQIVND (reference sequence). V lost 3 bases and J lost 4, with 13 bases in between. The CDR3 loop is CASSIFGPTYEQYF. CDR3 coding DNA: TGTGCCAGTAGTATTTTCGGTCCTACTTACGAGCAGTACTTC. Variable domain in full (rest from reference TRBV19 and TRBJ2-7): DGGITQSPKYLFRKEGQNVTLSCEQNLNHDAMYWYRQDPGQGLRLIYYSQIVNDFQKGDIAEGYSVSREKKESFPLTVTSAQKNPTAFYLCASSIFGPTYEQYFGPGTRLTVT.

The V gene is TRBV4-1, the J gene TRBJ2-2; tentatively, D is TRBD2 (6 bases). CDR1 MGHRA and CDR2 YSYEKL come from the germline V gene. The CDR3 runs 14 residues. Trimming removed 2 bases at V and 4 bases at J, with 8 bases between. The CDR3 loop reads CASSQLGLTGELFF. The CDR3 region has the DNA TGCGCCAGCAGCCAATTGGGACTCACCGGGGAGCTGTTTTTT.

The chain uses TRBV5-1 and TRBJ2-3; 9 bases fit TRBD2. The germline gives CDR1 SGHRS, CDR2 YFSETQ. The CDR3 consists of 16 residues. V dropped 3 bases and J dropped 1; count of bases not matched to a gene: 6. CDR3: CASSSSIAGGTDTQYF. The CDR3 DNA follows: TGCGCCAGCAGCTCCTCCATAGCGGGGGGCACAGATACGCAGTATTTT. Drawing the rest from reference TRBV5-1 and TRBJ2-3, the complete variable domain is KAGVTQTPRYLIKTRGQQVTLSCSPISGHRSVSWYQQTPGQGLQFLFEYFSETQRNKGNFPGRFSGRQFSNSRSEMNVSTLELGDSALYLCASSSSIAGGTDTQYFGPGTRLTVL.

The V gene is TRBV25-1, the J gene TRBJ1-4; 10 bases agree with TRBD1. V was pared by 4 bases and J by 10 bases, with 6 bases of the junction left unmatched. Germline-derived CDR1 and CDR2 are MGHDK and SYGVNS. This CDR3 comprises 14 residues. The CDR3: CASSGQGAGGKLFF. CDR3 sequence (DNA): TGTGCCAGCAGTGGACAGGGGGCAGGGGGAAAACTGTTTTTT. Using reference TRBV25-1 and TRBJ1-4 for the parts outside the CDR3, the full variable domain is EADIYQTPRYLVIGTGKKITLECSQTMGHDKMYWYQQDPGMELHLIHYSYGVNSTEKGDLSSESTVSRIRTEHFPLTLESARPSHTSQYLCASSGQGAGGKLFFGSGTQLSVL.

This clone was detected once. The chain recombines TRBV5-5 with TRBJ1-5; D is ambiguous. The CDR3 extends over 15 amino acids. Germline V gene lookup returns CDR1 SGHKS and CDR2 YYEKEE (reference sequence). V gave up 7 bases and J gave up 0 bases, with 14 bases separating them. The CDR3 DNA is TGTGCCAGCCGACTCTACAGTTATAGCAATCAGCCCCAGCATTTT. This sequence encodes CASRLYSYSNQPQHF.

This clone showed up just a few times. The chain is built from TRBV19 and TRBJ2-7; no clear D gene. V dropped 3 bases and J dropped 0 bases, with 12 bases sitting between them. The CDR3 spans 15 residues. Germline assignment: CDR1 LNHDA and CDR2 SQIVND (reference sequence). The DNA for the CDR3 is TGTGCCAGTAGTATTCAGTCAGGCAGCTCCTACGAGCAGTACTTC. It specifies CASSIQSGSSYEQYF.

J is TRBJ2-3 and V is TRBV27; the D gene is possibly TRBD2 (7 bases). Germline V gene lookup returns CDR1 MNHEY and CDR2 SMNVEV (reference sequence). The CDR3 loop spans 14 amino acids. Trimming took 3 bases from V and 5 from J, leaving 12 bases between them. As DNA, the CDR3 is TGTGCCAGCAGTTTCGTGGGAGGGGGAGATACGCAGTATTTT. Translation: CASSFVGGGDTQYF.

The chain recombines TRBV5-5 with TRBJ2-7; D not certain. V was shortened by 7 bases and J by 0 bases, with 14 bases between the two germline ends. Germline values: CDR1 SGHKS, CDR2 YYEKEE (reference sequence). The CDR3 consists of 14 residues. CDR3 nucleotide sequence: TGTGCCAGCGGAGTCCTTGAAACCTCCTACGAGCAGTACTTC. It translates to CASGVLETSYEQYF.

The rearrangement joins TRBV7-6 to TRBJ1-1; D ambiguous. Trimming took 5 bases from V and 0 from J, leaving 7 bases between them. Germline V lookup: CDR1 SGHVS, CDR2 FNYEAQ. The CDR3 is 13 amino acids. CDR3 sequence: CASSLFMNTEAFF. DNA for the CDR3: TGTGCCAGCAGCCTGTTTATGAACACTGAAGCTTTCTTT.

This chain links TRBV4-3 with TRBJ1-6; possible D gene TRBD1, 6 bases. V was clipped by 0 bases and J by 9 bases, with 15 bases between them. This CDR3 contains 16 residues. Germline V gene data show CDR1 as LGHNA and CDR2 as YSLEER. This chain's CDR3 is CASSQDPGASGSPLHF. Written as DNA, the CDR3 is TGCGCCAGCAGCCAAGATCCGGGGGCTTCAGGTTCACCCCTCCACTTT.

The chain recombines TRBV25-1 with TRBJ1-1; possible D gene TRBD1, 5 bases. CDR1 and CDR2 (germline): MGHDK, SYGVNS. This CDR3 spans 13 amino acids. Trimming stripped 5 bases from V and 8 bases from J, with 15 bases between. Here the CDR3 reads CASSPGGETEAFF. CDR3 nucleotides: TGTGCCAGCAGTCCCGGAGGGGAGACAGAAGCTTTCTTT.

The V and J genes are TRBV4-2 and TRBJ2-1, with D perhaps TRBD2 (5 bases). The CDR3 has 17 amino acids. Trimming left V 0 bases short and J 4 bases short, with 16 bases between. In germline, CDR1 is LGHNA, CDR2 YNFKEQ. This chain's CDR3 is CASSQDGSGVTYNEQFF. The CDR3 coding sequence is TGTGCCAGCAGCCAAGATGGGAGCGGCGTTACTTACAATGAGCAGTTCTTC.

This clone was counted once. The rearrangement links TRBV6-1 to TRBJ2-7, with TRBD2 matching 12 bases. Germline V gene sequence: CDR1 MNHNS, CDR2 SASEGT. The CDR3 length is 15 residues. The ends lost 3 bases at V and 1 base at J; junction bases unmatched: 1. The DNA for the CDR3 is TGTGCCAGCAGTGATCTAGCGGGAGGGTCCTACGAGCAGTACTTC. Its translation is CASSDLAGGSYEQYF.

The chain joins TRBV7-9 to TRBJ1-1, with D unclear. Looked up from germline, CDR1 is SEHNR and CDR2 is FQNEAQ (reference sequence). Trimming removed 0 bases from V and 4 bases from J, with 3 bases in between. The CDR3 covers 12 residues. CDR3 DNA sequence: TGTGCCAGCAGCTTAGCCCCCACTGAAGCTTTCTTT. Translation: CASSLAPTEAFF.

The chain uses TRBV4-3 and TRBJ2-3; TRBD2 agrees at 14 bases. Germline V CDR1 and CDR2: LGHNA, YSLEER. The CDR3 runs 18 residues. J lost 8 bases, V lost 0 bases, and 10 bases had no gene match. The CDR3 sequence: CASSQDRTSGGSLLTQYF. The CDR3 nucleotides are TGCGCCAGCAGCCAAGATCGGACTAGCGGGGGGTCTTTACTTACGCAGTATTTT.

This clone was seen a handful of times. The CDR3 loop is CASSATTNEQYF. CDR3 bases: TGTGCCAGTAGTGCAACCACCAACGAGCAGTACTTC. The chain combines TRBV19 with TRBJ2-7, with D unresolved. Germline loops: CDR1 LNHDA, CDR2 SQIVND (reference sequence). The CDR3 has 12 amino acids. V dropped 5 bases and J dropped 5 bases, with 10 bases sitting between them.

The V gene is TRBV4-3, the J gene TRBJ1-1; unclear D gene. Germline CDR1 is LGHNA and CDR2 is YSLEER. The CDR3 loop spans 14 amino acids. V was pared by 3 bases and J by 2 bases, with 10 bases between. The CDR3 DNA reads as TGCGCCAGCAGCCAGAATACAGTTAACACTGAAGCTTTCTTT. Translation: CASSQNTVNTEAFF.

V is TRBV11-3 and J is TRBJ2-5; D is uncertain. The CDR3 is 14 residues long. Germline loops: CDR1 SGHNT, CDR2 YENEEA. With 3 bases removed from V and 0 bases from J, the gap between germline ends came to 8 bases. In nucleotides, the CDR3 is TGTGCCAGCAGCTTCAACCGAGACCAAGAGACCCAGTACTTC. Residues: CASSFNRDQETQYF.

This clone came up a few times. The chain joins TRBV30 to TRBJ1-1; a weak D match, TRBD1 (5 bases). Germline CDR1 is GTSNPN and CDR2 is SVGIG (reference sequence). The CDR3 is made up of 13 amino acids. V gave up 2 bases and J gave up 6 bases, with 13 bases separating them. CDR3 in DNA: TGTGCCTGGAGTCCAGGGATTTTCGCTGAAGCTTTCTTT. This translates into CAWSPGIFAEAFF.

CDR3 sequence: CASSLSGDEQYF. DNA for the CDR3: TGTGCCAGCAGTTTATCTGGGGACGAGCAGTACTTC. This sequence joins TRBV27 and TRBJ2-7; D is uncertain. Trimming took 0 bases from V and 5 from J, leaving 5 bases between them. From germline, CDR1 is MNHEY and CDR2 SMNVEV (reference sequence). The CDR3 covers 12 residues.

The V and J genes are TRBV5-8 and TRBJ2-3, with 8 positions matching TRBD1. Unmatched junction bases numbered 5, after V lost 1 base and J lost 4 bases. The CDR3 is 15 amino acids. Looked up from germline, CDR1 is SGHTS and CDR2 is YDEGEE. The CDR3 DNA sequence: TGTGCCAGCAGCTTGAGGTCAGGGGGCGCAGATACGCAGTATTTT. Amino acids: CASSLRSGGADTQYF.